One sample yielded the 23 T cell receptor beta chains listed below, sequenced in a study of shared clonotypes between healthy human individuals (dated by TCRdb to 2018 to 2021). Libraries were built with the immunoSEQ multiplex PCR assay. TCRdb stores this immuneACCESS table with in-frame sequences only. Part of the clones is absent; in the studies checked, under half of the shortfall reflects unresolved V genes, and no reason is known for the rest. This sample holds under 2.5 million clones; 85% to 95% were observed only once. The ten largest make up roughly 0.34% of the sample. The source material was naive CD4+ T cells from PBMCs. Taken with the paper, the label for cell subset or site translates to: CD45RA+ positively selected. The receptor set was obtained from a man between 18 and 35 years old in good health. Some clones in this sample may be carry-over from other donors' samples.

The rearrangement joins TRBV18 to TRBJ1-1; no firm D call. Germline CDR1 KGHSH, CDR2 LQKENI. The CDR3 spans 13 residues. Deletions cut 5 bases from V and 1 base from J, with 8 bases between. The CDR3 sequence is CASSERENTEAFF. The CDR3 nucleotides are TGTGCCAGCTCAGAAAGAGAGAACACTGAAGCTTTCTTT.

As to this clone: The same CDR3 is also encoded by other DNA sequences in this sample. This chain joins TRBV9 and TRBJ2-3; D unclear. V lost 2 bases, J lost 0 bases, and 7 bases lay in between. The CDR3 loop spans 14 amino acids. The V gene's germline CDR1 is SGDLS and CDR2 YYNGEE. CDR3 sequence (DNA): TGTGCCAGCAGCGTCTTAGGGAGCACAGATACGCAGTATTTT. This gives the protein CASSVLGSTDTQYF.

The V call is TRBV27, the J call TRBJ1-1, with a weak D call TRBD1 (5 bases). The CDR3 has 14 amino acids. The germline V gene has CDR1 MNHEY and CDR2 SMNVEV (reference sequence). The V and J ends lost 5 bases and 4 bases respectively, with 14 bases between them. CDR3: CASSPRLTATEAFF. Written as DNA, the CDR3 is TGTGCCAGCAGTCCCAGATTGACAGCCACTGAAGCTTTCTTT.

About this clone: This sample includes further DNA sequences coding for the same CDR3. The V call is TRBV2, the J call TRBJ1-1, with D perhaps TRBD1 (6 bases). Looked up from germline, CDR1 is SNHLY and CDR2 is FYNNEI. The CDR3 contains 14 residues. The V end was cut by 4 bases, the J end by 1 base, with 10 bases between. Here the CDR3 DNA reads TGTGCCAGCAGTGTTAGGGGGGAGAACACTGAAGCTTTCTTT. Translated, it gives CASSVRGENTEAFF.

The chain combines TRBV28 with TRBJ2-7; tentative D call: TRBD2 (6 bases). Germline V gene lookup returns CDR1 MDHEN and CDR2 SYDVKM. Trimming took 5 bases from V and 0 from J, leaving 14 bases between them. The CDR3 sequence is 15 residues long. In nucleotides, the CDR3 is TGTGCCAGCAGTATTTTGTTCGGGAGCTCCTACGAGCAGTACTTC. Protein sequence: CASSILFGSSYEQYF.

The rearrangement links TRBV11-2 to TRBJ2-5; tentatively, D is TRBD1 or TRBD2 (5 bases each). The J call may be faulty, since TRBJ2-7 better matches the DNA end. The CDR3 runs to 14 residues. The germline V gene encodes CDR1 SGHAT and CDR2 FQNNGV. The CDR3 DNA follows: TGTGCCAGCAGCCGCCGGGACGGAACCTACGAGCAGTACTTC. Translating it yields CASSRRDGTYEQYF.

V usage is TRBV7-2 and J usage is TRBJ1-5; no reliable D call. The CDR3 totals 14 residues. Germline values: CDR1 SGHTA, CDR2 FQGNSA. V lost 0 bases to trimming and J lost 4 bases, with 7 bases between them. The CDR3 region has the DNA TGTGCCAGCAGCTTAGCGCCGGGGAATCAGCCCCAGCATTTT. It translates to CASSLAPGNQPQHF.

The rearrangement uses TRBV25-1 and TRBJ2-5; D perhaps matches TRBD1 (5 bases). The CDR3 has 14 residues. V shed 5 bases and J shed 5 bases, with 15 bases lying between them. CDR1 is MGHDK, CDR2 SYGVNS, per germline. The CDR3 region is CASSLPGRVETQYF. The CDR3 nucleotides read TGTGCCAGCAGTCTCCCTGGCAGGGTGGAGACCCAGTACTTC.

This clone showed up just a few times. V gene TRBV2 combines with J gene TRBJ1-5, with 7 bases matching TRBD1. The ends lost 6 bases at V and 2 bases at J; junction bases unmatched: 7. Germline loops: CDR1 SNHLY, CDR2 FYNNEI. This CDR3 comprises 15 residues. CDR3 sequence: CASRETGAGNQPQHF. CDR3 in DNA: TGTGCCAGCAGGGAAACAGGGGCCGGCAATCAGCCCCAGCATTTT.

The chain couples TRBV27 to TRBJ2-7; 8 nucleotides agree with TRBD2. V was clipped by 4 bases and J by 2 bases; unmatched bases: 13. From germline, CDR1 is MNHEY and CDR2 SMNVEV (reference sequence). This CDR3 spans 17 amino acids. The CDR3 bases are TGTGCCAGCAGTTGGGGCCGTGGGACTAGTTTTGCCTACGAGCAGTACTTC. Its protein is CASSWGRGTSFAYEQYF.

The chain employs TRBV9 and TRBJ1-1; D remains unclear. The length of the CDR3 is 14 residues. CDR1 is SGDLS, CDR2 YYNGEE, per germline. Deletions cut 0 bases from V and 6 bases from J, with 12 bases between. The CDR3: CASSVAPQNPEAFF. CDR3 coding DNA: TGTGCCAGCAGCGTAGCCCCGCAGAATCCTGAAGCTTTCTTT.

The chain links TRBV7-8 to TRBJ2-3; D is unclear. V gave up 2 bases and J gave up 1 base, with 13 bases separating them. CDR3 length equals 16 residues. Per the germline V gene, CDR1 is SGHVS and CDR2 is FQNEAQ. The CDR3 is CASSLTSGGGTDTQYF. As DNA, the CDR3 is TGTGCCAGCAGCTTAACCTCTGGCGGAGGCACAGATACGCAGTATTTT.

The V gene is TRBV6-4, the J gene TRBJ2-2; 9 nucleotides match TRBD1. This CDR3 contains 19 residues. Trimming cost V 7 bases and J 3 bases; bases outside gene matches: 18. From germline, CDR1 is MRHNA and CDR2 SNTAGT. The CDR3 region has the DNA TGTGCCAGCACCCGACCGCGCTTATCGACAGGGGGTTACACCGGGGAGCTGTTTTTT. Its translation is CASTRPRLSTGGYTGELFF.

In DNA, the CDR3 is TGTGCCAGCATTGATCGCCTGAACACTGAAGCTTTCTTT. Translation gives CASIDRLNTEAFF. V usage is TRBV25-1 and J usage is TRBJ1-1; no reliable D call. CDR1 is MGHDK and CDR2 is SYGVNS in the germline V gene. The CDR3 length is 13 residues. The V end lost 7 bases, the J end lost 0 bases, and 9 bases lay between the germline ends.

The V call is TRBV5-4, the J call TRBJ2-1; 9 positions match TRBD2. Trimming removed 4 bases from V and 10 bases from J; junction bases left unmatched: 3. Germline lookup yields CDR1 SGHNT and CDR2 YYREEE (reference sequence). The CDR3 is 12 residues long. The CDR3 spells CASSRTSAEQFF. The CDR3 nucleotides read TGTGCCAGCAGCCGGACTAGCGCAGAGCAGTTCTTC.

V usage is TRBV28 and J usage is TRBJ2-7; D remains ambiguous. In germline, CDR1 is MDHEN, CDR2 SYDVKM. V was cut by 7 bases and J by 7 bases, with 20 bases left in between. The CDR3 has 14 amino acids. CDR3 residues: CASTTRVGLREQYF. The CDR3 nucleotides are TGTGCCAGCACCACCCGGGTCGGTTTAAGGGAGCAGTACTTC.

The chain carries TRBV15 and TRBJ2-3; D unresolved. Germline lookup yields CDR1 LNHNV and CDR2 YYDKDF (reference sequence). The V end was cut by 3 bases, the J end by 1 base, with 8 bases between. The length of the CDR3 is 14 residues. This CDR3 is CATSSSQRTDTQYF. CDR3 in DNA: TGTGCCACCAGCAGCAGTCAGCGCACAGATACGCAGTATTTT.

The genes are TRBV18 and TRBJ2-7; unclear D gene. The V end lost 3 bases, the J end lost 7 bases, and 7 bases lay between the germline ends. There are 11 residues in the CDR3. The germline V gene has CDR1 KGHSH and CDR2 LQKENI. This CDR3 is CASSPSIEQYF. The CDR3 DNA reads TGTGCCAGCTCACCTTCAATAGAGCAGTACTTC.

The genes are TRBV27 and TRBJ2-7; D might be TRBD1 or TRBD2, each matching 6 bases. Per germline, CDR1 MNHEY and CDR2 SMNVEV (reference sequence). V gave up 3 bases and J gave up 5 bases, with 14 bases separating them. The CDR3 sequence is 14 residues long. The CDR3 spells CASSLGGVADEQYF. As DNA, the CDR3 is TGTGCCAGCAGTTTGGGGGGCGTCGCGGACGAGCAGTACTTC.

The V gene is TRBV7-8, the J gene TRBJ1-2, with D hard to call. The length of the CDR3 is 15 residues. Deletions cut 5 bases from V and 4 bases from J, with 17 bases between. CDR1 and CDR2 (germline): SGHVS, FQNEAQ. For the CDR3, the DNA is TGTGCCAGCAGCCCCCGGCGGGAGGCCCTCTATGGCTACACCTTC. Protein product: CASSPRREALYGYTF. The whole variable domain, remainder taken from reference TRBV7-8 and TRBJ1-2, is GAGVSQSPRYKVAKRGQDVALRCDPISGHVSLFWYQQALGQGPEFLTYFQNEAQLDKSGLPSDRFFAERPEGSVSTLKIQRTQQEDSAVYLCASSPRREALYGYTFGSGTRLTVV.

The chain uses TRBV7-6 and TRBJ2-3; TRBD2 matches 8 bases. The V gene end was trimmed by 4 bases and the J gene end by 8 bases; junction bases not matched to a gene: 5. From germline, CDR1 is SGHVS and CDR2 FNYEAQ. This CDR3 has 13 residues. CDR3 protein: CASSSGGIGTQYF. As DNA, the CDR3 is TGTGCCAGCAGCTCGGGGGGGATTGGTACGCAGTATTTT.

V gene TRBV28 combines with J gene TRBJ2-4; a possible D gene is TRBD2 (6 bases). CDR1 and CDR2 from the germline V gene are MDHEN and SYDVKM. The V gene lost 1 base and the J gene lost 12 bases, with 16 bases spanning the gap. The CDR3 length is 14 residues. The CDR3: CASSLYSRDSTQYF. DNA of the CDR3: TGTGCCAGCAGTTTATATTCTCGGGACTCTACTCAGTACTTC.

This chain links TRBV6-5 with TRBJ2-7, with 9 bases matching TRBD1. After removal of 1 base from V and 4 bases from J, the junction contained 5 bases not matched to a gene. Germline CDR1 reads MNHEY; CDR2 reads SVGAGI. The CDR3 covers 15 residues. CDR3 in amino acids: CASSYYRGPMYEQYF. CDR3 nucleotides: TGTGCCAGCAGTTACTACAGGGGGCCCATGTACGAGCAGTACTTC.